Shown below are 11 T cell receptor beta chains from a single sample sequenced in a study of T cell responses to AZD1222 COVID-19 vaccine. The data were produced by immunoSEQ multiplex PCR, yet TCRdb's version contains in-frame clones alone and is incomplete. The sample includes 75,000 to 85,000 clones, 90% of them seen just once. Sequences were derived from peripheral blood, sampled on day 0 of AZD1222 vaccination. Source of these receptors: an adult in good health.

The gene calls are TRBV19 and TRBJ1-6; no reliable D call. Germline assignment: CDR1 LNHDA and CDR2 SQIVND (reference sequence). The V and J ends lost 1 base and 5 bases respectively, with 3 bases between them. The CDR3 sequence is 13 residues long. The CDR3 coding sequence is TGTGCCAGTAGTATAGGACATAATTCACCCCTCCACTTT. This codes for CASSIGHNSPLHF.

The CDR3 nucleotides are TGTGCCAGCAGTCGGACAGCTACTTACACTGAAGCTTTCTTT. This codes for CASSRTATYTEAFF. J is TRBJ1-1 and V is TRBV27, with a tentative D call TRBD1 (6 bases). CDR1 and CDR2 from the germline V gene are MNHEY and SMNVEV (reference sequence). This CDR3 spans 14 amino acids. V was pared by 5 bases and J by 3 bases, with 13 bases between.

The genes are TRBV5-1 and TRBJ2-5, with 7 bases aligning to TRBD2. The CDR3 runs 15 residues. Germline trimming cut 4 bases from V and 4 bases from J; bases unmatched to any gene: 10. CDR1 is SGHRS and CDR2 is YFSETQ in the germline V gene. CDR3: CASSPEGTGGETQYF. DNA for the CDR3: TGCGCCAGCAGCCCTGAAGGGACGGGGGGAGAGACCCAGTACTTC.

This clone was recorded only once. The chain employs TRBV7-2 and TRBJ1-3; weak D call: TRBD1 (6 bases). This CDR3 comprises 14 residues. Germline CDR1 and CDR2: SGHTA and FQGNSA. Trimming pared 3 bases from V and 4 bases from J, leaving 10 bases between. The CDR3 DNA reads as TGTGCCAGCAGCTTTCGACAGGCAGGAAACACCATATATTTT. Residues: CASSFRQAGNTIYF.

This clone showed up just once. This chain joins TRBV13 and TRBJ2-3; no clear D gene. CDR1 and CDR2 from the germline V gene are PRHDT and FYEKMQ (reference sequence). The CDR3 covers 15 residues. V lost 7 bases and J lost 0, with 14 bases in between. CDR3 coding DNA: TGTGCCAGCACCCCCCAGCGTAGTAGCACAGATACGCAGTATTTT. Amino acids: CASTPQRSSTDTQYF.

The chain is built from TRBV14 and TRBJ2-7; the D call may be TRBD1 or TRBD2 (5 bases each). The V end was cut by 0 bases, the J end by 2 bases, with 14 bases between. CDR1 SGHDN and CDR2 FVKESK come from the germline V gene. The CDR3 is 16 residues long. The CDR3 here is CASSQDSAGRTYEQYF. The CDR3 region has the DNA TGTGCCAGCAGCCAAGATTCGGCAGGGAGAACCTACGAGCAGTACTTC.

This chain links TRBV6-5 with TRBJ1-2, with TRBD1 matching over 7 bases. V gave up 0 bases and J gave up 2 bases; unmatched junction bases: 6. Germline CDR1 MNHEY, CDR2 SVGAGI. This CDR3 contains 16 residues. CDR3 residues: CASSYSQGTANYGYTF. CDR3 nucleotides: TGTGCCAGCAGTTACTCTCAAGGGACAGCCAACTATGGCTACACCTTC.

The rearrangement uses TRBV6-2 or TRBV6-3 and TRBJ2-3; maybe TRBD1 (5 bases). Trimming stripped 4 bases from V and 2 bases from J, with 10 bases between. The CDR3 spans 14 residues. CDR1 and CDR2 from the germline V gene are MNHEY and SVGEGT. CDR3 DNA: TGTGCCAGCAGTTCTGGGGCCCACACAGATACGCAGTATTTT. As protein: CASSSGAHTDTQYF.

The chain is built from TRBV29-1 and TRBJ1-1; possible D gene TRBD1, 6 bases. Germline V gives CDR1 SQVTM, CDR2 ANQGSEA. The germline V and J ends were trimmed by 7 bases and 3 bases, with 18 bases remaining between them. The CDR3 has 14 residues. This CDR3 is CSAGVGTYDTEAFF. DNA for the CDR3: TGCAGCGCTGGGGTCGGGACATATGACACTGAAGCTTTCTTT.

CDR3 bases: TGTGCCAGCAGCCGCGGGGGTTCGAGCAATCAGCCCCAGCATTTT. Protein product: CASSRGGSSNQPQHF. The gene calls are TRBV7-9 and TRBJ1-5; TRBD1 is a possible D gene (5 bases). The CDR3 covers 15 residues. Germline lookup yields CDR1 SEHNR and CDR2 FQNEAQ (reference sequence). V was trimmed by 5 bases and J by 1 base, leaving 12 bases between them.

The rearrangement uses TRBV3-1 (or the pseudogene TRBV3-2) and TRBJ1-1; D is ambiguous. Germline V CDR1 and CDR2: LGHDT, YNNKEL (reference sequence). The germline V and J ends were trimmed by 1 base and 1 base, with 7 bases remaining between them. The CDR3 totals 14 residues. CDR3 DNA sequence: TGTGCCAGCAGCCAAGGGGAGACGAACACTGAAGCTTTCTTT. Its protein product is CASSQGETNTEAFF.